This TCR beta chain comes out of a study of human T cells and chemical hapten exposure. Study summary: TCR yield per sample varied, mainly due to pooled library volumes.

Points on this clonotype: Its specificity is not known.

Study-level findings and limits: TCRs exceeding a frequency of 1 in 1000 stayed unchanged under DPC sensitization.

Unique molecular identifiers were linked by the library to individual cDNA molecules. In TCRdb, the RACE reads were re-called with MiXCR into one record per CDR3 protein. Of roughly 380,000 distinct CDR3 sequences in the sample, 5.1% were seen once. This CDR3 has 16 residues. Germline V CDR1 and CDR2: MNHNS, SASEGT. Trimming removed 3 bases at V and 3 bases at J, with 17 bases between. Time point described: pre-sensitization, week 0. Treatment denoted: therapeutic diphenylcyclopropenone sensitization with weekly scalp DPC. Material: whole blood, obtained in connection with sensitization to the hapten diphenylcyclopropenone (DPC). This TCR derives from a woman aged 45-65 years with alopecia areata. Some clones in this sample may be carry-over from other donors' samples. V and J are TRBV6-1 and TRBJ1-1; tentatively, D is TRBD1 (6 bases). DNA for the CDR3: TGTGCCAGCAGTGATAGAAAACAGGGTCCGTACACTGAAGCTTTCTTT. It codes for CASSDRKQGPYTEAFF.